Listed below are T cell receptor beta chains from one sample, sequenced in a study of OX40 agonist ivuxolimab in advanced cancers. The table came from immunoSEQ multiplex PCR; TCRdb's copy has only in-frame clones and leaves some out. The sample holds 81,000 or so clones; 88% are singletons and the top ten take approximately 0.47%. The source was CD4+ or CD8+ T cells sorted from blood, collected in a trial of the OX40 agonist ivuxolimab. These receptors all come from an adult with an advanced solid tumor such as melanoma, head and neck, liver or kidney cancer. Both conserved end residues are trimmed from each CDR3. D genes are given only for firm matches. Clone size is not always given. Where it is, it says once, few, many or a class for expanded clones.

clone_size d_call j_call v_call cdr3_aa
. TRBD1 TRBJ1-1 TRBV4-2 ASSQAWGQGDEAF
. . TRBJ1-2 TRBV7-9 ASSLAGATNYGYT
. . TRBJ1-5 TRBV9 ASSVSGAQNQPQH
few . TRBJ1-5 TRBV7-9 ASSPLRDQPQH
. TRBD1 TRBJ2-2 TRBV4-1 ASSQRQGAATGELF
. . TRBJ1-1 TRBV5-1 ASSLEQDTEAF
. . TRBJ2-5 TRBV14 ASSRSVETQY
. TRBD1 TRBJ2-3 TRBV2 AGRTDRSTDTQY
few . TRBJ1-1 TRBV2 ASQHGTEAF
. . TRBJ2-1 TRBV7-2 ASSLGTRNEQF
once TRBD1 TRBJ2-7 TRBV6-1 ASSENRGTYEQY
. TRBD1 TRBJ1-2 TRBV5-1 ASSLSDREKSNYGYT
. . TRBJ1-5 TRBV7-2 ASSFSGQNSNQPQH
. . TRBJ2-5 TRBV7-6 ASSPTFQDQY
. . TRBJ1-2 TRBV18 ASSPPSYRGYT
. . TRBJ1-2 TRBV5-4 ASSLRQGPYGYT
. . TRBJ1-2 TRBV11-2 ASSLARNGYT
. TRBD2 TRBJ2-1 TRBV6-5 ASRTPGERGMEF
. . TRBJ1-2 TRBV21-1 ASSKGSIGGYT
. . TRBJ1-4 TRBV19 ASSRYPVETNEKLF
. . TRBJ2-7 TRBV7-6 ASSLGNRVASYEQY
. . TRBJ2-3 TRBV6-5 ASSYWSGASGDTQY
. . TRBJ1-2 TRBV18 ASSPAEVYGYT
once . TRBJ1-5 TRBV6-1 ASSELGRGGQPQH
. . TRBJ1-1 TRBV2 ASSERGGAF
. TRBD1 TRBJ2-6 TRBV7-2 ASSRQGAGSGANVLT
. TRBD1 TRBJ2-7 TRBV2 ASQDRGLSYEQY
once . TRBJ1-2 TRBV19 ASSITASYRYGYT
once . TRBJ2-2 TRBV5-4 ASSRGTDDTGELF
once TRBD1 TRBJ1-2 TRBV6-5 ASTKQGTGNGYT
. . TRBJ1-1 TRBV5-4 ASSLAGGAGTEAF
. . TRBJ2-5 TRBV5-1 ASRRDLETQY
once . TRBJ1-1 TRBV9 ASSSRQTTEAF
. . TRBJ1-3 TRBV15 ATSRGVSARVDGNTIY
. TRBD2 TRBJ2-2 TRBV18 ASSPPAGTTTGELF
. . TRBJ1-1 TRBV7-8 ASSIQGVGKTEAF
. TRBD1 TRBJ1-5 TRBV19 ATSADRDQPQH
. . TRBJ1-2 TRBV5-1 ASSFNSLGGYT
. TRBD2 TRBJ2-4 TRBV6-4 ASSDGLAEHGKNMD
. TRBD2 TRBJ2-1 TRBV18 ASSRGLATDEQF
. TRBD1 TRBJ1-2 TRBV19 ASNINRGRDGYT
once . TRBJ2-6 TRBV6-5 ASRQQGTGANVLT
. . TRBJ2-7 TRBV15 ATSREQARHYEQY
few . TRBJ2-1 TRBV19 ASSISDYNEQF
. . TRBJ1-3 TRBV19 ASSPRPNKVSGNTIY